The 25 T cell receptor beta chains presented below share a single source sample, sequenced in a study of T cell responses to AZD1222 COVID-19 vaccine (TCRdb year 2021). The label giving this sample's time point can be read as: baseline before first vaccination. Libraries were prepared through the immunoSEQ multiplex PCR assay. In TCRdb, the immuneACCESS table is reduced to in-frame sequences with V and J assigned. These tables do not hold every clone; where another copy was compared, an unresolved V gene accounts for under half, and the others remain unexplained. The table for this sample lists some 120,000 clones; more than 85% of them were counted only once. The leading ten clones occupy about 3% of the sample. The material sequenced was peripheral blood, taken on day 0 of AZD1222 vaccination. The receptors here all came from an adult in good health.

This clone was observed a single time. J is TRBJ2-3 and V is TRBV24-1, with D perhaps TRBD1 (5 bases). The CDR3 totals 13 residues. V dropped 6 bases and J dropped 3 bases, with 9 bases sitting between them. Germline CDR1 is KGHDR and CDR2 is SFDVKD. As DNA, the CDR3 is TGTGCCACCAGTCAGGGTGGAACAGATACGCAGTATTTT. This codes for CATSQGGTDTQYF.

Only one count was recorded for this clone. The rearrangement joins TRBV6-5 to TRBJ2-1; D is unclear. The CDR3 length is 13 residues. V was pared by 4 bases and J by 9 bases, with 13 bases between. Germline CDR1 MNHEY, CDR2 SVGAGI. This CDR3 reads CASSSSPESEQFF. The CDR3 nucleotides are TGTGCCAGCAGTTCCTCCCCAGAAAGTGAGCAGTTCTTC.

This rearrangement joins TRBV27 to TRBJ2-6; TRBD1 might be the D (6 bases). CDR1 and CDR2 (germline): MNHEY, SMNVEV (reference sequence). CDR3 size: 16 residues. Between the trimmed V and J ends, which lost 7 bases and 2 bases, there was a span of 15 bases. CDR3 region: CASTPLDSAGANVLTF. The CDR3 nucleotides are TGTGCCAGCACCCCCCTGGACAGCGCTGGGGCCAACGTCCTGACTTTC. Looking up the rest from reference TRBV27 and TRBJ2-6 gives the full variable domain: EAQVTQNPRYLITVTGKKLTVTCSQNMNHEYMSWYRQDPGLGLRQIYYSMNVEVTDKGDVPEGYKVSRKEKRNFPLILESPSPNQTSLYFCASTPLDSAGANVLTFGAGSRLTVL.

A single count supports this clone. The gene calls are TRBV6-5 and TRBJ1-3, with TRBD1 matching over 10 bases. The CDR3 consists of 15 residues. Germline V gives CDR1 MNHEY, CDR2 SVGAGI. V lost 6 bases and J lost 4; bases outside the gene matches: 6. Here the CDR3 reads CASSAGTGAGNTIYF. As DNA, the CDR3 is TGTGCCAGCAGCGCCGGGACAGGGGCCGGAAACACCATATATTTT.

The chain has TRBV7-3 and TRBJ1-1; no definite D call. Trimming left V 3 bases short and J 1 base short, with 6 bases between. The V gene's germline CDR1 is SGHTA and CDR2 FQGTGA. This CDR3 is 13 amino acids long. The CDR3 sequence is CASSFSPNTEAFF. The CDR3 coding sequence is TGTGCCAGCAGCTTTTCCCCGAACACTGAAGCTTTCTTT.

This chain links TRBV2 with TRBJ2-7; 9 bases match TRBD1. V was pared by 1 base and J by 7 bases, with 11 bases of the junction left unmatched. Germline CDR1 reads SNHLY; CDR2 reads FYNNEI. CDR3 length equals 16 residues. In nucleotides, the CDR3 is TGTGCCAGCAGTGAAGTTGTGCTACAGGGGGCGCAAGAGCAGTACTTC. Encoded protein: CASSEVVLQGAQEQYF.

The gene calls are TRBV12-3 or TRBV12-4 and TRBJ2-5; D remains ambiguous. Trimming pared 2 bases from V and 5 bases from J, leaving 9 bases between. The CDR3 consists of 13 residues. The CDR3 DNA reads TGTGCCAGCAGTTTAATTTTATCCGAGACCCAGTACTTC. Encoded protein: CASSLILSETQYF.

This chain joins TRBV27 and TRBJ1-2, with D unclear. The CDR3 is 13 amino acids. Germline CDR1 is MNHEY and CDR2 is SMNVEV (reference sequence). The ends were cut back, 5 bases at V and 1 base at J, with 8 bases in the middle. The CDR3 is CASSLQYNYGYTF. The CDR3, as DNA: TGTGCCAGCAGTCTACAGTATAACTATGGCTACACCTTC.

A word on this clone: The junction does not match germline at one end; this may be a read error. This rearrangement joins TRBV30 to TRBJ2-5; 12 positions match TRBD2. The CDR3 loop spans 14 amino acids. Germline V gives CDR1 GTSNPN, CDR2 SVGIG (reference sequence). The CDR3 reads CAWRTSGGLEAQYF. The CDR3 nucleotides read TGTGCCTGGAGGACTAGCGGGGGCCTAGAGGCCCAGTACTTC.

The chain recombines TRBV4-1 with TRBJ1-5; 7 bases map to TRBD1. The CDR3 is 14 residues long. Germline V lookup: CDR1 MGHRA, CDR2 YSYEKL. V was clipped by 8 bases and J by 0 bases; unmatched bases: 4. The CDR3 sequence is CASGGQYSNQPQHF. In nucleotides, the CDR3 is TGCGCCAGCGGGGGACAGTATAGCAATCAGCCCCAGCATTTT.

The CDR3 region is CAMHSHNEQFF. The CDR3 region has the DNA TGCGCCATGCATTCACACAATGAGCAGTTCTTC. The gene calls are TRBV10-1 and TRBJ2-1; D is unresolved. This CDR3 has 11 residues. Trimming removed 10 bases from V and 5 bases from J, with 9 bases in between. Germline V lookup: CDR1 WNHNN, CDR2 SYGVQD (reference sequence).

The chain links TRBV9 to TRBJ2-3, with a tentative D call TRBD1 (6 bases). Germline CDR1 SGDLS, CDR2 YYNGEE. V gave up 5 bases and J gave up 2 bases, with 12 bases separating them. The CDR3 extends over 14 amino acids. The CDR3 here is CASRGAGNTDTQYF. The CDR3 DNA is TGTGCCAGCAGGGGGGCAGGCAACACAGATACGCAGTATTTT.

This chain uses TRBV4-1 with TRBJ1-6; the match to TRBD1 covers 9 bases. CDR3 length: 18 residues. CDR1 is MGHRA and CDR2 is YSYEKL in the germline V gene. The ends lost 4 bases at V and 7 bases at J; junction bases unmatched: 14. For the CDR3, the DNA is TGCGCCAGCAGCCGTGCTTTGGTTACGGGACAGGGAAATTCACCCCTCCACTTT. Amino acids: CASSRALVTGQGNSPLHF.

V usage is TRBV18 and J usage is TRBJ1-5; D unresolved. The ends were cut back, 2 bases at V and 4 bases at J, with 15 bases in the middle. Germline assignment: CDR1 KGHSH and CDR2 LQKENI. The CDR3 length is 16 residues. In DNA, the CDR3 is TGTGCCAGCTCACCAAGCACTATGGGCCCTAATCAGCCCCAGCATTTT. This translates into CASSPSTMGPNQPQHF.

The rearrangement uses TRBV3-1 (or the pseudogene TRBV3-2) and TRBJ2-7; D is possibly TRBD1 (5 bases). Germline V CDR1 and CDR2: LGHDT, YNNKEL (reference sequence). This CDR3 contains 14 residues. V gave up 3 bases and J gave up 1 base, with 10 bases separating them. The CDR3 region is CASSHLTGSYEQYF. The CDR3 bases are TGTGCCAGCAGCCACCTTACAGGATCCTACGAGCAGTACTTC.

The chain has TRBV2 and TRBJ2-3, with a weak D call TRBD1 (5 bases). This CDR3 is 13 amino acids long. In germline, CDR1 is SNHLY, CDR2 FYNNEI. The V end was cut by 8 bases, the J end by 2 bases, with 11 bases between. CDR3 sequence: CASWGSHTDTQYF. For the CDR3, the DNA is TGTGCCAGCTGGGGCTCCCACACAGATACGCAGTATTTT. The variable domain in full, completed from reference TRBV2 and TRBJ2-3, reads EPEVTQTPSHQVTQMGQEVILRCVPISNHLYFYWYRQILGQKVEFLVSFYNNEISEKSEIFDDQFSVERPDGSNFTLKIRSTKLEDSAMYFCASWGSHTDTQYFGPGTRLTVL.

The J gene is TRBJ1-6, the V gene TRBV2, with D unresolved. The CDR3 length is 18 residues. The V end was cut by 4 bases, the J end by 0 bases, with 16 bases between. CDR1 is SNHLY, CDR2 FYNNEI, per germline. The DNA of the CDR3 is TGTGCCAGCAGTGTGGAAGAAAAATCGAGCTCCTATAATTCACCCCTCCACTTT. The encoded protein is CASSVEEKSSSYNSPLHF. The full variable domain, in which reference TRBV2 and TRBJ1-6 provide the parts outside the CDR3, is EPEVTQTPSHQVTQMGQEVILRCVPISNHLYFYWYRQILGQKVEFLVSFYNNEISEKSEIFDDQFSVERPDGSNFTLKIRSTKLEDSAMYFCASSVEEKSSSYNSPLHFGNGTRLTVT.

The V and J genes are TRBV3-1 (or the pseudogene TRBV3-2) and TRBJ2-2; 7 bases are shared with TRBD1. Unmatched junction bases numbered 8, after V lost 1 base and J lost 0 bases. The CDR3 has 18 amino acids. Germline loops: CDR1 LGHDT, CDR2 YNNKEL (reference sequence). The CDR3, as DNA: TGTGCCAGCAGCCAAGTTATAGGGGGCTTCCCGAACACCGGGGAGCTGTTTTTT. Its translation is CASSQVIGGFPNTGELFF.

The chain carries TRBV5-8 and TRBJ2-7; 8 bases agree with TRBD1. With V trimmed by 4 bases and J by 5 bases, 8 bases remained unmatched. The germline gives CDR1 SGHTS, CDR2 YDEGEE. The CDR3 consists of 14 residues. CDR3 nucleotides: TGTGCCAGCAGCCGCCGGGACAGGTTCCACGAGCAGTACTTC. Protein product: CASSRRDRFHEQYF.

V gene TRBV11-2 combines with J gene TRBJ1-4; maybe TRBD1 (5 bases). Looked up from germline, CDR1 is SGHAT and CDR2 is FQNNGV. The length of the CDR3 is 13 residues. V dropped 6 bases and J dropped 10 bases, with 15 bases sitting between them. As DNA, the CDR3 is TGTGCCAGCAGTCCAGGGCACGTTGTAAAACTGTTTTTT. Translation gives CASSPGHVVKLFF.

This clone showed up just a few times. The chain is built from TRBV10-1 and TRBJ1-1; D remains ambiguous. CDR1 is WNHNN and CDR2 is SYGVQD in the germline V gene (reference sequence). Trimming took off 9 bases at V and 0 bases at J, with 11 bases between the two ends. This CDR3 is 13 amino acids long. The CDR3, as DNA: TGCGCCAGGCATATAGTTTTGAACACTGAAGCTTTCTTT. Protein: CARHIVLNTEAFF.

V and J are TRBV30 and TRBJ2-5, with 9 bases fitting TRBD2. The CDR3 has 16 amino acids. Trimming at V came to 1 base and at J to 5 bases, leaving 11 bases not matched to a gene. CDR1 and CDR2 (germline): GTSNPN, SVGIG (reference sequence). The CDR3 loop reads CAWSGGLAGAGETQYF. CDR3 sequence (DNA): TGTGCCTGGAGTGGGGGGTTAGCGGGAGCCGGGGAGACCCAGTACTTC.

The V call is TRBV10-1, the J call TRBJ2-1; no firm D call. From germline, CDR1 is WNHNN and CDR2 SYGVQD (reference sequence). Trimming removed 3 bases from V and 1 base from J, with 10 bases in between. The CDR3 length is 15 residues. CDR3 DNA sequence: TGCGCCAGCAGTGACAATCTTCAGTCCTACAATGAGCAGTTCTTC. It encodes CASSDNLQSYNEQFF.

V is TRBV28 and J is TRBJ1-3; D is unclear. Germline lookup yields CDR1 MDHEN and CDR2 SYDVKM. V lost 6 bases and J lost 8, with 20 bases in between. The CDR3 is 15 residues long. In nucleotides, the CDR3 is TGTGCCAGCAGACCCTGGGTCTCCTATATAGACACCATATATTTT. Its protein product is CASRPWVSYIDTIYF.

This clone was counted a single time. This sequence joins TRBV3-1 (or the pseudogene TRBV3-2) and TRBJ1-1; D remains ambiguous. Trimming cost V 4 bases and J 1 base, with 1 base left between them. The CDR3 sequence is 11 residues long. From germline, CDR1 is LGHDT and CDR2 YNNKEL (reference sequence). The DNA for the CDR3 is TGTGCCAGCAGCCGGAACACTGAAGCTTTCTTT. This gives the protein CASSRNTEAFF.